The TCR beta chain under discussion was sequenced for a study of neoadjuvant nivolumab and ipilimumab in lung cancer. Notes on this clone: Its specificity is unknown.

Germline V gene data show CDR1 as MNHEY and CDR2 as SVGAGI. The CDR3 consists of 14 residues. Deletions cut 6 bases from V and 3 bases from J, with 13 bases between. The method was immunoSEQ multiplex PCR; TCRdb's version includes in-frame clones alone and lacks a portion of them. The top ten clones hold roughly 3.7% of a sample with under 50,000 clones, about 89% of them seen once. Broader study findings: A small number of samples were TCR sequenced. TCR richness and clonality were higher in tumors than adjacent uninvolved lung. TCR clonality did not significantly correlate with pathologic tumor regression. From pretherapy to surgery, tumor richness and clonality rose with dual therapy.

The sequence came from an adult with non-small cell lung cancer. Some clones in this sample may be carry-over from other donors' samples. The chain links TRBV6-5 to TRBJ2-3; D is tentatively TRBD1 or TRBD2 (6 bases each). This material consisted of blood, taken before neoadjuvant nivolumab, alone or with ipilimumab. The CDR3 coding sequence is TGTGCCAGCAGCCCGGGGGCTAGGACAGATACGCAGTATTTT. Protein product: CASSPGARTDTQYF.